The present TCR beta chain was sequenced within a study of T cells in localized non-small cell lung cancer. CDR3 size: 15 residues. CDR1 and CDR2 from the germline V gene are SGHRS and YFSETQ. The V end lost 0 bases, the J end lost 1 base, and 11 bases lay between the germline ends. This clone was counted a few times. Its target is unknown. Profiled with immunoSEQ multiplex PCR; TCRdb holds only in-frame clones, not every one. The table includes tens of thousands of clones, 88% detected once. Study results and caveats: Uninvolved adjacent lung, not tumor, had the highest T cell clonality. Investigators sequenced only a single tumor region, leaving heterogeneity possible. When the top 100 tumor clones were examined, a median approximately 59 of them also appeared in the adjacent lung, which was paired and uninvolved.

V usage is TRBV5-1 and J usage is TRBJ2-7, with no clear D. The specimen was peripheral blood, collected before any cancer treatment. The clonotype was recovered from a woman aged 40-70 years with stage I squamous cell lung carcinoma. CDR3 region: CASSLAAIGSYEQYF. Written as DNA, the CDR3 is TGCGCCAGCAGCTTGGCTGCGATCGGGTCCTACGAGCAGTACTTC.